This T cell receptor beta chain stems from a study of blood T cell repertoires in COVID-19. Across the whole study: PBMCs, B-cell-depleted T cells, or T cells provided the cDNA or gDNA that made up the material.

Germline-derived CDR1 and CDR2 are SNHLY and FYNNEI. The CDR3 spans 15 residues. Trimming shortened V by 2 bases and J by 2 bases, and 12 bases separated the two germline ends. Per the original methods: Scientists estimated how many nucleated cells there were by amplifying reference gene primers. The method was immunoSEQ multiplex PCR; TCRdb's version includes in-frame clones alone and lacks a portion of them. That table supplies the V and J calls and clone size; D and trimming were determined from the DNA. The sample shows 70,000 or so clones, around nine tenths of them seen only once. The sequence came from a young woman with acute or convalescent COVID-19. The gene calls are TRBV2 and TRBJ2-5; maybe TRBD2 (6 bases). Sequenced sample: peripheral blood. In DNA, the CDR3 is TGTGCCAGCAGTGAATCACGGCGGGGACAAGAGACCCAGTACTTC. Protein sequence: CASSESRRGQETQYF.